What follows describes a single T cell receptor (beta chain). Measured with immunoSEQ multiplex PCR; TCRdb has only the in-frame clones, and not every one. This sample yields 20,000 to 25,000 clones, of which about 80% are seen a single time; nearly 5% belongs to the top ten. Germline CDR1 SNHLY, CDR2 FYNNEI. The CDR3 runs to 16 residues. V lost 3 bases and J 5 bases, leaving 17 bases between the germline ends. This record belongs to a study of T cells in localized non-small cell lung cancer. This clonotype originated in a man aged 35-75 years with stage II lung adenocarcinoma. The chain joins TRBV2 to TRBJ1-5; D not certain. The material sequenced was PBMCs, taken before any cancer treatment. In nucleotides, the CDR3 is TGTGCCAGCAGTGATGGGGAGGGTCTACGCGATCAGCCCCAGCATTTT. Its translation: CASSDGEGLRDQPQHF.